This TCR beta chain was recovered during a study of tumour-infiltrating T cells in Burkitt lymphoma (dated by TCRdb to 2018 to 2021). Turning to the overall study: TCR repertoire data were compared against clinical outcome, and productive clonality predicted overall survival and progression-free survival independently of established prognostic factors such as age at diagnosis.

The germline V gene supplies CDR1 ENHRY and CDR2 SYGVKD. The CDR3 goes from the cysteine to the phenylalanine over 12 residues. Only the CDR3 DNA stays, 36 bases, in frame from base 1. Trimming takes 4 bases from V and 3 bases from J, and the germline ends sit 3 bases apart. Worth noting for this clone: Its cognate antigen has yet to be identified. Base qualities were left out, and no much larger clone turns up one base away.

The library was produced with the immunoSEQ multiplex PCR assay. Drawn from immuneACCESS, this table holds only the in-frame rearrangements with V and J called that TCRdb kept. Clones are partly lost; checked studies trace under half to an unresolved V gene and leave the rest unexplained. The sample has thousands of clones on record, around 62% of them singletons. The ten largest account for around 5.6% of the sample. This receptor was obtained from a human donor with diffuse large B-cell lymphoma. The sequenced material came from tumor tissue. The V and J segments used are TRBV10-3 and TRBJ2-2, with no confidently assigned D gene. The DNA is as follows: TGTGCCATCAGTGCATACACCGGGGAGCTGTTTTTT. Translated, this gives CAISAYTGELFF.